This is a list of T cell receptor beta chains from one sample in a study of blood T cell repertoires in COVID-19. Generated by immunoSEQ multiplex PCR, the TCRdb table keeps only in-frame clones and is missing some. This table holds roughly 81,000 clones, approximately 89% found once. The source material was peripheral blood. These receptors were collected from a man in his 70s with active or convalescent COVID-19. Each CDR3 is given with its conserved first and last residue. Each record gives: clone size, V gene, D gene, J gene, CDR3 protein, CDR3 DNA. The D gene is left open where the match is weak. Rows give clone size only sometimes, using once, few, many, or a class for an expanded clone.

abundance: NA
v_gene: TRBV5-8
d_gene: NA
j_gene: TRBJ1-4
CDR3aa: CASSLQPTTNEKLFF
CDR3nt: TGTGCCAGCAGCTTGCAACCTACAACTAATGAAAAACTGTTTTTT

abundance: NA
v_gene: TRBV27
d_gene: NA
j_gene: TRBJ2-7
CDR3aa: CASSLDGGNEQYF
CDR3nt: TGTGCCAGCAGTTTAGACGGAGGGAACGAGCAGTACTTC

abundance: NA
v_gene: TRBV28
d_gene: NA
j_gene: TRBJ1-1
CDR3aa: CASTLDSRAEAFF
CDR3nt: TGTGCCAGCACCTTGGACAGTCGGGCTGAAGCTTTCTTT

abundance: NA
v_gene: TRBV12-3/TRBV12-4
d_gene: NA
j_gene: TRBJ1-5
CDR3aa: CASRYLSNQPQHF
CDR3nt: TGTGCCAGCAGGTACTTGAGCAATCAGCCCCAGCATTTT

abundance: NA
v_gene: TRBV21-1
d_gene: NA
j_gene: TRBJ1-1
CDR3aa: CASSKAAPSNTEAFF
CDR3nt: TGTGCCAGCAGCAAAGCCGCGCCGTCGAACACTGAAGCTTTCTTT

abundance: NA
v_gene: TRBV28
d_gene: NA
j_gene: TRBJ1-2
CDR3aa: CASSLAGYGYTF
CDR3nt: TGTGCCAGCAGCTTAGCGGGCTATGGCTACACCTTC

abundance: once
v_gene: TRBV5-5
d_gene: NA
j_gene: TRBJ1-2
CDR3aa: CASSLDRGQGYGYTF
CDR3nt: TGTGCCAGCAGCTTGGACCGGGGACAAGGATATGGCTACACCTTC

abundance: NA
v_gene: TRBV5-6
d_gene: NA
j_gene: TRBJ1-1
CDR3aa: CASSLEQVRNTEAFF
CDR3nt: TGTGCCAGCAGCTTGGAACAGGTTCGGAACACTGAAGCTTTCTTT

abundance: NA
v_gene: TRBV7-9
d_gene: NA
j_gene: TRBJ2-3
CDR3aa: CASSRGGAMADTQYF
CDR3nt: TGTGCCAGCAGCCGTGGGGGGGCTATGGCAGATACGCAGTATTTT

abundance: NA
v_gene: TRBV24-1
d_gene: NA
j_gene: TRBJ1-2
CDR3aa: CATSSQGYGYTF
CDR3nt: TGTGCCACCAGTAGTCAGGGTTATGGCTACACCTTC

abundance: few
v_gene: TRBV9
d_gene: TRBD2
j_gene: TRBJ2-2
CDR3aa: CASSRPGGQGGELFF
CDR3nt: TGTGCCAGCAGCCGCCCGGGGGGGCAAGGCGGGGAGCTGTTTTTT

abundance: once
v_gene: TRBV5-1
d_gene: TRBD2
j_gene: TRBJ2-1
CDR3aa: CASSSVSGGGTGEQFF
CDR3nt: TGCGCCAGCAGCTCGGTTAGCGGGGGGGGTACCGGTGAGCAGTTCTTC

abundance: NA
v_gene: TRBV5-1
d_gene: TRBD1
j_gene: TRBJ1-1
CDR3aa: CASSLDRGTEAFF
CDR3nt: TGCGCCAGCAGCTTGGACAGGGGCACTGAAGCTTTCTTT

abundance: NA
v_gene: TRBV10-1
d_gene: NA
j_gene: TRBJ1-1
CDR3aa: CASSETGPGTEAFF
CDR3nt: TGCGCCAGCAGTGAGACAGGGCCGGGAACTGAAGCTTTCTTT

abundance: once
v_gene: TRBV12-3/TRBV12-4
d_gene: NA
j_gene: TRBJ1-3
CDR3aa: CASTTGNTIYF
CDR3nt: TGTGCCAGCACCACTGGAAACACCATATATTTT

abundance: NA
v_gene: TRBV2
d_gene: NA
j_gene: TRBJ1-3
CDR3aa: CASSRRDGSSGNTIYF
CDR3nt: TGTGCCAGTTCACGGAGGGACGGTAGCTCTGGAAACACCATATATTTT

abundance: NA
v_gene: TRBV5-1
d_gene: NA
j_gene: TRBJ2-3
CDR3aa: CASSLDGGGAGDTQYF
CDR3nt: TGCGCCAGCAGCTTGGATGGTGGGGGCGCGGGAGATACGCAGTATTTT

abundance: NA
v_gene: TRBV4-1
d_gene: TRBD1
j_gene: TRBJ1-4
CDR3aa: CASSHNRGQGDEKLFF
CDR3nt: TGCGCCAGCAGCCATAACAGGGGACAGGGGGATGAAAAACTGTTTTTT

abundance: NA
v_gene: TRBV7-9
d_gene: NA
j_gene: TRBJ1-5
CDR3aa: CASSLAGLNQPQHF
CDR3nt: TGTGCCAGCAGCTTAGCGGGACTCAATCAGCCCCAGCATTTT

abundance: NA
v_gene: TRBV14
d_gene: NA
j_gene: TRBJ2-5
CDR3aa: CASSQDWLGARETQYF
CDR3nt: TGTGCCAGCAGCCAAGATTGGCTAGGGGCCCGGGAGACCCAGTACTTC

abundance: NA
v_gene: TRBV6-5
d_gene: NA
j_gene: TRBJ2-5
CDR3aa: CASSRGQETQYF
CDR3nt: TGTGCCAGCAGTCGGGGTCAAGAGACCCAGTACTTC

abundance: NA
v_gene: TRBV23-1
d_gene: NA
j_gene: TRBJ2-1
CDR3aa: CASNLWGVGEQFF
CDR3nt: TGCGCCAGCAACCTCTGGGGGGTGGGTGAGCAGTTCTTC

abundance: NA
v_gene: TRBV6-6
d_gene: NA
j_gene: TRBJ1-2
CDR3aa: CASSYHSWNPGGYTF
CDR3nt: TGTGCCAGCAGTTACCACTCGTGGAACCCCGGGGGCTACACCTTC

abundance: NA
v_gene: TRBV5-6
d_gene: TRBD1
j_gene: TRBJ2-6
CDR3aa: CASSPTGLRDRAGANVLTF
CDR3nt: TGTGCCAGCAGCCCCACCGGCCTTCGGGACAGGGCTGGGGCCAACGTCCTGACTTTC

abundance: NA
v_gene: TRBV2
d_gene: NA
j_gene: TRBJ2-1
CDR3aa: CASSELMSSYNEQFF
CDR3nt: TGTGCCAGCAGTGAGCTGATGAGCTCCTACAATGAGCAGTTCTTC